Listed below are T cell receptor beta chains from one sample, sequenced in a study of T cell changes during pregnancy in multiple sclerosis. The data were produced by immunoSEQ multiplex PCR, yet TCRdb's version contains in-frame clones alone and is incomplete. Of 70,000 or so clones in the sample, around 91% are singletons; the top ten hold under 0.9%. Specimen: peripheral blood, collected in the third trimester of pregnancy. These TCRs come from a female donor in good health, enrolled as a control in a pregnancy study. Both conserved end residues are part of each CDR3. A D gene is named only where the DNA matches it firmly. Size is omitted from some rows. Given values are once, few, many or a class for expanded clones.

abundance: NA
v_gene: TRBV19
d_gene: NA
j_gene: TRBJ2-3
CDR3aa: CASNPERGRDTDTQYF
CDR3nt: TGTGCCAGTAACCCTGAGAGGGGGAGGGACACAGATACGCAGTATTTT

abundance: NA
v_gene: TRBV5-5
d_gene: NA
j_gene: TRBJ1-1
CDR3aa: CASSFNADIRTAFF
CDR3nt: TGTGCCAGCAGCTTCAATGCGGACATTCGAACGGCTTTCTTT

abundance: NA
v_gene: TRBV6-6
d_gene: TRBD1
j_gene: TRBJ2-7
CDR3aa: CASKIQGAIDEQYF
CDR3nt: TGTGCCAGCAAGATACAGGGGGCTATCGACGAGCAGTACTTC

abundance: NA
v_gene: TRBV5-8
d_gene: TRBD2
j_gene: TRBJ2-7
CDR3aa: CASSRWTSGGYEQYF
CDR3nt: TGTGCCAGCAGTCGCTGGACTAGCGGGGGCTACGAGCAGTACTTC

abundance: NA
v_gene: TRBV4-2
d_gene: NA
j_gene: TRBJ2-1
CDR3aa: CASSQDLQHRNNEQFF
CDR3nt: TGTGCCAGCAGCCAAGATCTTCAACACCGCAACAATGAGCAGTTCTTC

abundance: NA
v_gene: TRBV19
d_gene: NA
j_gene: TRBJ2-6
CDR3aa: CASSISQGTNVLTF
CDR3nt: TGTGCCAGTAGTATCTCACAGGGAACCAACGTCCTGACTTTC

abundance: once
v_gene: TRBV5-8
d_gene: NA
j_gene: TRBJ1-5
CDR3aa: CASNFDGDQPQHF
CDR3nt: TGTGCCAGCAATTTCGACGGAGATCAGCCCCAGCATTTT

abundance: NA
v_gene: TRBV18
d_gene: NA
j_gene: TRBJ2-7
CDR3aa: CASSPQGGGEQYF
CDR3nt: TGTGCCAGCTCGCCGCAGGGCGGCGGCGAGCAGTACTTC

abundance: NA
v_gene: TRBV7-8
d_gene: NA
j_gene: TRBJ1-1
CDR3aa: CASSLVQGGITEAFF
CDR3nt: TGTGCCAGCAGCTTGGTACAGGGAGGGATCACTGAAGCTTTCTTT

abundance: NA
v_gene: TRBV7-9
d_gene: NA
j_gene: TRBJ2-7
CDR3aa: CASSPPGNEQYF
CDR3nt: TGTGCCAGCAGCCCTCCGGGGAACGAGCAGTACTTC

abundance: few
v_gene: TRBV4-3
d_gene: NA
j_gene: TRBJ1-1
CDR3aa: CASSQDLAGTEAFF
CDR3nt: TGCGCCAGCAGCCAAGACCTCGCCGGCACTGAAGCTTTCTTT

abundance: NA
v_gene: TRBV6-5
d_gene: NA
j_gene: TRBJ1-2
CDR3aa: CASSRTDDYGYTF
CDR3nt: TGTGCCAGCAGTAGGACTGATGACTATGGCTACACCTTC

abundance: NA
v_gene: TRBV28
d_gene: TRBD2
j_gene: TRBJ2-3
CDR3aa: CASGATSGTQYF
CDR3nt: TGTGCCAGCGGCGCGACTAGCGGAACGCAGTATTTT

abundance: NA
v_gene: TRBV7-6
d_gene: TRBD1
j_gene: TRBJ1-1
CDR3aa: CASRAGTANTEAFF
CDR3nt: TGTGCCAGCAGAGCCGGGACAGCGAACACTGAAGCTTTCTTT

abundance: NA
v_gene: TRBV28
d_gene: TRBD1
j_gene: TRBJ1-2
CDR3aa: CASRTTGYGYTF
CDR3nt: TGTGCCAGCAGGACGACAGGGTACGGCTACACCTTC

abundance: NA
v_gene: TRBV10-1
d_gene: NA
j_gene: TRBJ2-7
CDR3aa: CASSESRGYEQYF
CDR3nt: TGCGCCAGCAGTGAGAGCCGGGGCTACGAGCAGTACTTC

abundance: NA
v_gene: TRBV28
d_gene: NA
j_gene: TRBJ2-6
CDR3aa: CASSFSGANVLTF
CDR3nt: TGTGCCAGCAGTTTCTCCGGGGCCAACGTCCTGACTTTC

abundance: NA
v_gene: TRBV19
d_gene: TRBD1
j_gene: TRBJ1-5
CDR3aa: CASSMGGQGYQPQHF
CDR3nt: TGTGCCAGTAGTATGGGAGGACAGGGCTATCAGCCCCAGCATTTT

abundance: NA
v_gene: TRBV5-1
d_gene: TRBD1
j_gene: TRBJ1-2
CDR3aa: CASSSGQGNYGYTF
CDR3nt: TGCGCCAGCAGCTCTGGACAGGGGAACTATGGCTACACCTTC

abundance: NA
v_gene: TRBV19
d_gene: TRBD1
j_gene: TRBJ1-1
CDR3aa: CASSFDRVRRFEAFF
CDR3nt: TGTGCCAGTAGTTTTGACAGGGTACGTCGTTTTGAAGCTTTCTTT

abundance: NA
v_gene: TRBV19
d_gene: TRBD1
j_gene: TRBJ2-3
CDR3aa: CASSTPRGQGLESTDTQYF
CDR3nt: TGTGCCAGTAGTACCCCTAGGGGACAGGGCCTAGAAAGCACAGATACGCAGTATTTT

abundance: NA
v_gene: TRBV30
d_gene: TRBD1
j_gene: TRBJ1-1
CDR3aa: CAWSMSPTGGVNTEAFF
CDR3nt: TGTGCCTGGAGTATGTCCCCGACAGGGGGCGTGAACACTGAAGCTTTCTTT

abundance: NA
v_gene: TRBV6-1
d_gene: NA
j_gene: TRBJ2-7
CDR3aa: CASSEAAGETYEQYF
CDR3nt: TGTGCCAGCAGTGAAGCTGCAGGCGAAACCTACGAGCAGTACTTC

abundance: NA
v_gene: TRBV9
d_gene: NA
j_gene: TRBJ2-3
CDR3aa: CASSVESGGISDTQYF
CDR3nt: TGTGCCAGCAGCGTAGAATCGGGCGGGATCTCAGATACGCAGTATTTT

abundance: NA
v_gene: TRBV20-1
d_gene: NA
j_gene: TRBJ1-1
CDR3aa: CSSPRTGKSFF
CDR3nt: TGCAGTTCACCTCGCACCGGGAAATCTTTCTTT

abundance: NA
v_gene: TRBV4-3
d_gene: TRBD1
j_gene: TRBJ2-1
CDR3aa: CASSQAGTGFYNEQFF
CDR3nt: TGCGCCAGCAGCCAAGCCGGGACAGGGTTCTACAATGAGCAGTTCTTC

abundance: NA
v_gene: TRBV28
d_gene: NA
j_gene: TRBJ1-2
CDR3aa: CASSLLWGETGNYGYTF
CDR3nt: TGTGCCAGCAGTTTATTGTGGGGGGAGACGGGGAACTATGGCTACACCTTC

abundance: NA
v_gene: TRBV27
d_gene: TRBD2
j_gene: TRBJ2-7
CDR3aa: CASSAKSPGGTSASYEQYF
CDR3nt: TGTGCCAGCAGTGCTAAGAGCCCGGGGGGAACTAGCGCCTCCTACGAGCAGTACTTC

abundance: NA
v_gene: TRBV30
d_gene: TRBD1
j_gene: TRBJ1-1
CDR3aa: CAWSVGQGAFF
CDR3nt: TGTGCCTGGAGTGTTGGACAGGGGGCTTTCTTT

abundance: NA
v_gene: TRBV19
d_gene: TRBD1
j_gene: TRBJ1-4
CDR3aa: CASQQLSGTGREKLFF
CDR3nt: TGTGCCAGTCAGCAGCTCTCCGGGACAGGTCGTGAAAAACTGTTTTTT

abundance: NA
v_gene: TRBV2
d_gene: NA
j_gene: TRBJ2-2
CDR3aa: CASGLGHLNTGELFF
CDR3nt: TGTGCCAGCGGCTTGGGACACCTGAACACCGGGGAGCTGTTTTTT

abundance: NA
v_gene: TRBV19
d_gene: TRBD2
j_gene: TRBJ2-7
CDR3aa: CASSPIVGWEGIGPYEQYF
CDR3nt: TGTGCCAGTAGTCCAATAGTGGGATGGGAGGGGATAGGGCCCTACGAGCAGTACTTC

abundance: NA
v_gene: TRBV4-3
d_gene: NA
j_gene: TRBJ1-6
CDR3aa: CASSQAAGVGSPLHF
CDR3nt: TGCGCCAGCAGCCAAGCGGCAGGGGTTGGGTCACCCCTCCACTTT

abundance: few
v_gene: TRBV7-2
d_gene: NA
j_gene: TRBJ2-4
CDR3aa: CASSSRGAGLAKNIQYF
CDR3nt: TGTGCCAGCAGCTCCCGCGGGGCGGGGCTAGCCAAAAACATTCAGTACTTC

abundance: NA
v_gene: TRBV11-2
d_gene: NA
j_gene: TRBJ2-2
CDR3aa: CASNTRRANTGELFF
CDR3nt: TGTGCCAGCAACACGAGGCGTGCGAACACCGGGGAGCTGTTTTTT

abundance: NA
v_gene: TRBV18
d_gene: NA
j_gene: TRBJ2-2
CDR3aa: CASSPSFSSNTGELFF
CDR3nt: TGTGCCAGCTCACCATCTTTTAGTTCAAACACCGGGGAGCTGTTTTTT

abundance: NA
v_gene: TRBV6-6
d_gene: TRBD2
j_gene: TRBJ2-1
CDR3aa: CASSSGLAGVDEQFF
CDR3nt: TGTGCCAGCAGCTCGGGACTAGCGGGAGTCGATGAGCAGTTCTTC

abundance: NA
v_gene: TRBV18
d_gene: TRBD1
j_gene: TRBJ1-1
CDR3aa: CASSVGQGIITEAFF
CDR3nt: TGTGCCAGCTCAGTGGGACAGGGGATAATCACTGAAGCTTTCTTT

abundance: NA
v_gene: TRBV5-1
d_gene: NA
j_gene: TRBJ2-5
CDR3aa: CASSLPEETQYF
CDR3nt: TGCGCCAGCAGCTTGCCGGAAGAGACCCAGTACTTC

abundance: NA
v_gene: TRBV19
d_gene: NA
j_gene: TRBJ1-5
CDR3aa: CASTSRDKGHNQPQHF
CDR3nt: TGTGCCAGTACTTCCCGGGACAAGGGGCACAATCAGCCCCAGCATTTT

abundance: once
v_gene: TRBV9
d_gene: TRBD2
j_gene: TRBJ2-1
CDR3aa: CASSHPASGGNEQFF
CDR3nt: TGTGCCAGCAGCCACCCCGCTAGCGGAGGGAATGAGCAGTTCTTC

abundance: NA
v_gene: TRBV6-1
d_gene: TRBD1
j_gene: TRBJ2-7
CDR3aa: CASSDGTGVGWQYF
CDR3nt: TGTGCCAGCAGTGACGGGACAGGGGTAGGGTGGCAGTACTTC

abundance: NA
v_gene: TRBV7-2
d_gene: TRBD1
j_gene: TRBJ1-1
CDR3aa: CASSLAYRGLTEAFF
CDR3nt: TGTGCCAGCAGCTTAGCGTACAGGGGGCTCACTGAAGCTTTCTTT

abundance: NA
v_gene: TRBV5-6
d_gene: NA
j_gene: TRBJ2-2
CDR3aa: CASSARGSGYTGELFF
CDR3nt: TGTGCCAGCAGTGCCCGGGGTAGCGGATATACCGGGGAGCTGTTTTTT

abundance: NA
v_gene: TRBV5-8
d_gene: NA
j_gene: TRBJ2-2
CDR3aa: CASSPRERNTGELFF
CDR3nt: TGTGCCAGCAGCCCAAGAGAGAGGAACACCGGGGAGCTGTTTTTT